This paragraph covers one T cell receptor (beta chain) sequence. Its antigen remains undetermined. Per-base quality was not reported, and no clone a single base away is much larger than it. V is cut by 2 bases and J by 5 bases, and the space between the germline ends is 10 bases. CDR1 KGHSH and CDR2 LQKENI were looked up in the germline V gene. Including cysteine and phenylalanine, the CDR3 has 15 amino acids. Here the CDR3 DNA is all that survives: 45 bases in frame from base 1. TCRbeta CDR3 regions were amplified from genomic DNA using the immunoSEQ Assay, a bias-controlled multiplex PCR. On the study's bioinformatics: The number of nucleated cells in each sample was estimated by amplification of reference gene primers within the assay. Sequence reads were collapsed and filtered to measure the absolute abundance of every unique TCRbeta CDR3 rearrangement. Productive Simpson clonality was computed per sample as the square root of Simpson's diversity index over productive rearrangements. Sourced from immuneACCESS, this table was stored by TCRdb with only in-frame sequences that have V and J called. A share of the clones is absent; for the studies checked, an unresolved V gene accounts for under half, and the remainder has no known explanation. V and J calls and clone size come straight from that table; D and trimming were deduced from the DNA. The sample table holds approximately 300,000 clones, of which about 82% were seen once. The ten largest clones take up about 1.7% of the sample.

Collaborating institutions collected whole blood in K2EDTA tubes following their own protocols. For TCRbeta analysis, collaborators shipped samples in one of three forms: frozen whole blood, isolated PBMCs, or DNA extracted from either of those sample types. This record comes from a study of blood T cell repertoires in COVID-19 (dated by TCRdb to the early 2020s). About the full investigation: Collaborator samples came from the United States, Italy and Spain and covered acute and convalescent phases of COVID-19. Samples came from the ongoing ImmuneRACE study (first 160 participants) plus 1,254 subjects from 6 global collaborators. The repertoires were released in a freely available public database meant as a resource for research on the immune response to SARS-CoV-2. Nearly every sample came with metadata listing a de-identified subject ID, COVID-19 status, age in years and sex. Where available, HLA class I and class II types were obtained from metadata supplied by the sample provider rather than from assay-based typing. The prospective study material was composed of cDNA or gDNA derived from T cells, B-cell-depleted T cells, or PBMCs. Deeply sampled blood TCRbeta repertoires from subjects exposed to, actively infected with, or recovered from COVID-19 were included in the dataset.

Results and caveats for the whole study, not just this receptor: The quantity of clinical and demographic metadata differed by source and by participant and was supplied without curation.

The sample comprised peripheral blood. The receptor comes from a woman in her forties or fifties with acute or convalescent COVID-19. The chain couples TRBV18 to TRBJ1-6, with TRBD1 perhaps the D gene, on 5 matching bases. The CDR3 is CASSPRTPDNSPLHF. At the DNA level, the sequence is TGTGCCAGCTCACCAAGGACACCCGATAATTCACCCCTCCACTTT.